Reported below is one T cell receptor (beta chain). Its antigen remains unknown. Data came from immunoSEQ multiplex PCR; TCRdb stores just in-frame clones and leaves some out. Altogether about 22,000 clones are present, about 89% being singletons, with the ten largest covering around 0.53%. This sample was taken from a study of PD-1 blockade in classical Hodgkin lymphoma. Study conclusions and caveats: Baseline TCR diversity was reportedly lower in newly diagnosed patients than healthy donors.

The time point here: newly diagnosed, previously untreated cHL patient sample. Magnetic depletion of unwanted cells isolated CD4+ T cells from thawed PBMCs. Newly diagnosed classical Hodgkin lymphoma PBMCs, still untreated, provided the comparison samples. CDR1 is SGHDN, CDR2 FVKESK, per germline. V dropped 0 bases and J dropped 7; count of bases not matched to a gene: 8. This CDR3 contains 15 residues. Input material: CD4+ T cells from blood. This receptor was taken from a human donor with classical Hodgkin lymphoma. The V gene is TRBV14, the J gene TRBJ1-2, with 7 positions matching TRBD1. DNA for the CDR3: TGTGCCAGCAGCCAAGAATGGGACAGTACCCTTGGCTACACCTTC. Protein product: CASSQEWDSTLGYTF.